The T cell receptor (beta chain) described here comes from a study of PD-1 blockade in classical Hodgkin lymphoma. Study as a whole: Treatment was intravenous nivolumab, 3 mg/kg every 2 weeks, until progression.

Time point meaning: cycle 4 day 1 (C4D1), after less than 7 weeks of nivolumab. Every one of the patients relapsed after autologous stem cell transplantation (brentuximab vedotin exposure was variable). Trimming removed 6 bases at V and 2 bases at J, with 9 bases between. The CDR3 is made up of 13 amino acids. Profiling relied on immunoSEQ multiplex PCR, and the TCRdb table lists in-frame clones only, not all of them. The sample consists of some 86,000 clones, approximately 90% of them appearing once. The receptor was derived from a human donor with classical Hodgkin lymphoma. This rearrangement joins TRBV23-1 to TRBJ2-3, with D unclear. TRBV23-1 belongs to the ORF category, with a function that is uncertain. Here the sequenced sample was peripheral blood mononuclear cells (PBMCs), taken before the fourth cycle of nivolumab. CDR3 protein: CASRLKTTDTQYF. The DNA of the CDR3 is TGCGCCAGCAGACTAAAAACCACAGATACGCAGTATTTT.